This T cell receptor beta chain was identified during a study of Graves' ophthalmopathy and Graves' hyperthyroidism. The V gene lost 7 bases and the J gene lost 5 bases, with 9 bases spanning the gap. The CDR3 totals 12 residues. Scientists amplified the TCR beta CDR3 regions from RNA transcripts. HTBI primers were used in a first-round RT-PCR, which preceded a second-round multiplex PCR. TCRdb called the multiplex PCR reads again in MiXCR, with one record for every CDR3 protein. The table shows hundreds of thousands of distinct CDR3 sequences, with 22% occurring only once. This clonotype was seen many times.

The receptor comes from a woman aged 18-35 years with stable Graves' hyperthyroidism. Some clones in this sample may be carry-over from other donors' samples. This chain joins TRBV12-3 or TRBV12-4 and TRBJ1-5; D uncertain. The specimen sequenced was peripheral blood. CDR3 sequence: CASTGPDQPQHF. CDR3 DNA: TGTGCCAGCACCGGACCGGATCAGCCCCAGCATTTT.